These T cell receptor beta chains were read from a single sample in a study of OX40 agonist ivuxolimab in advanced cancers. Libraries were prepared by immunoSEQ multiplex PCR; TCRdb keeps only in-frame clonotypes and omits some of them. The sample has approximately 90,000 clones, roughly nine tenths seen once. The starting material was CD4+ or CD8+ T cells sorted from blood, obtained in a trial of the OX40 agonist ivuxolimab. The source of these receptors is an adult with an advanced solid tumor such as melanoma, head and neck, liver or kidney cancer. CDR3s leave out the opening cysteine and the closing phenylalanine or tryptophan. Part of the rows lack a size; the others show once, few, many or a class for expanded clones.

v_call: TRBV2; j_call: TRBJ2-3; clone_size: NA; cdr3_aa: ATRGGGTDTQY
v_call: TRBV19; j_call: TRBJ2-5; clone_size: NA; cdr3_aa: ASSIGLAREIQY
v_call: TRBV7-8; j_call: TRBJ2-1; clone_size: NA; cdr3_aa: ASSLNSIEQF
v_call: TRBV5-1; j_call: TRBJ2-2; clone_size: NA; cdr3_aa: ASSLDPGNTGELF
v_call: TRBV5-8; j_call: TRBJ2-3; clone_size: NA; cdr3_aa: ASSLVGPRGRVDTQY
v_call: TRBV7-9; j_call: TRBJ1-1; clone_size: NA; cdr3_aa: ASSLASGGWTEAF
v_call: TRBV9; j_call: TRBJ1-1; clone_size: NA; cdr3_aa: ASSVLQGNTEAF
v_call: TRBV7-9; j_call: TRBJ2-7; clone_size: NA; cdr3_aa: ASSLAWSSYEQY
v_call: TRBV4-2; j_call: TRBJ2-2; clone_size: NA; cdr3_aa: ASRPSTGFTTGELF
v_call: TRBV9; j_call: TRBJ1-5; clone_size: NA; cdr3_aa: ASSEGGSNQPQH
v_call: TRBV28; j_call: TRBJ2-7; clone_size: NA; cdr3_aa: ASSRQEPYEQY
v_call: TRBV28; j_call: TRBJ1-1; clone_size: NA; cdr3_aa: ASSLGGQMNTEAF
v_call: TRBV19; j_call: TRBJ2-1; clone_size: NA; cdr3_aa: ASSIPRNEQF
v_call: TRBV5-1; j_call: TRBJ2-1; clone_size: NA; cdr3_aa: ASSLVVGFDNEQF
v_call: TRBV11-2; j_call: TRBJ2-7; clone_size: once; cdr3_aa: ASSSRTSGIGEQY
v_call: TRBV21-1; j_call: TRBJ2-3; clone_size: NA; cdr3_aa: ASSKKGTGTDTQY
v_call: TRBV4-2; j_call: TRBJ1-4; clone_size: NA; cdr3_aa: ASSQELDRVEKLF
v_call: TRBV29-1; j_call: TRBJ2-2; clone_size: NA; cdr3_aa: SVEEGRVRTGELF
v_call: TRBV10-3; j_call: TRBJ2-1; clone_size: once; cdr3_aa: AISGTQGGDEQF
v_call: TRBV5-4; j_call: TRBJ2-7; clone_size: NA; cdr3_aa: ASSGGTAGGQY
v_call: TRBV28; j_call: TRBJ2-1; clone_size: NA; cdr3_aa: ASSSGTYNEQF
v_call: TRBV5-8; j_call: TRBJ2-3; clone_size: NA; cdr3_aa: ASSFGAGGPQY
v_call: TRBV14; j_call: TRBJ1-4; clone_size: NA; cdr3_aa: ASSPRTGTEKLF
v_call: TRBV11-2; j_call: NA; clone_size: NA; cdr3_aa: ASSLDESVPYEQY
v_call: TRBV6-6; j_call: TRBJ1-2; clone_size: NA; cdr3_aa: ASSPLNYGYT
v_call: TRBV19; j_call: TRBJ1-2; clone_size: NA; cdr3_aa: ASSITVRANYGYT
v_call: TRBV14; j_call: TRBJ2-7; clone_size: NA; cdr3_aa: ASSQFPGGEQY
v_call: TRBV19; j_call: TRBJ2-7; clone_size: NA; cdr3_aa: ASSIAGGSYEQY
v_call: TRBV2; j_call: TRBJ2-1; clone_size: NA; cdr3_aa: ASSDSSYTEQF
v_call: TRBV7-2; j_call: TRBJ2-1; clone_size: NA; cdr3_aa: ASSLAVKDEQF
v_call: TRBV15; j_call: TRBJ2-7; clone_size: once; cdr3_aa: ATSRQGRSSYEQY
v_call: TRBV28; j_call: TRBJ2-7; clone_size: NA; cdr3_aa: AGRGGNEYEQY